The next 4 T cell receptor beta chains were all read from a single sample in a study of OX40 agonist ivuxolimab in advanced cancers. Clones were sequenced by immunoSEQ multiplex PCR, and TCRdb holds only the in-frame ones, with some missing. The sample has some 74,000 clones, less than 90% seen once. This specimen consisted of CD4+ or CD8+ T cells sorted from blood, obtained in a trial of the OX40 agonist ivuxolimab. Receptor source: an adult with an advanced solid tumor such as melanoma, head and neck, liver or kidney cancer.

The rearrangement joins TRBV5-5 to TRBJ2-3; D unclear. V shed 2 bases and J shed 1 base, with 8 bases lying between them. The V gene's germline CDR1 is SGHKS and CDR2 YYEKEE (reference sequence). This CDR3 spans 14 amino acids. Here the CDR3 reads CASSFSQGTDTQYF. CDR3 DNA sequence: TGTGCCAGCAGCTTCTCGCAGGGCACAGATACGCAGTATTTT.

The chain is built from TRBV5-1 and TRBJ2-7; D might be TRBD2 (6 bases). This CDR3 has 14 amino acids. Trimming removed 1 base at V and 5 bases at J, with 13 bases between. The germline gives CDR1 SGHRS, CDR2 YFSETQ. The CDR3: CASSLSGEVDEQYF. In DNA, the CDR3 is TGCGCCAGCAGCTTGTCGGGGGAAGTCGACGAGCAGTACTTC.

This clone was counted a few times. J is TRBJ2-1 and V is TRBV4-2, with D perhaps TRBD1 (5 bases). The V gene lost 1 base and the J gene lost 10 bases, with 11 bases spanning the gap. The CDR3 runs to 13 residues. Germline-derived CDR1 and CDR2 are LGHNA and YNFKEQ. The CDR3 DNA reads TGTGCCAGCAGCCAAGTTACAGGTGAAGAGCAGTTCTTC. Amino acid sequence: CASSQVTGEEQFF.

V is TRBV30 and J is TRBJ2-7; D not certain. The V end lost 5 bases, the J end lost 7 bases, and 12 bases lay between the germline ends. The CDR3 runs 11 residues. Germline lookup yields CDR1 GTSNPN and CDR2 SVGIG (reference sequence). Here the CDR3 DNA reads TGTGCCTGGGACGCAGTCGGGGAGCAGTACTTC. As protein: CAWDAVGEQYF.